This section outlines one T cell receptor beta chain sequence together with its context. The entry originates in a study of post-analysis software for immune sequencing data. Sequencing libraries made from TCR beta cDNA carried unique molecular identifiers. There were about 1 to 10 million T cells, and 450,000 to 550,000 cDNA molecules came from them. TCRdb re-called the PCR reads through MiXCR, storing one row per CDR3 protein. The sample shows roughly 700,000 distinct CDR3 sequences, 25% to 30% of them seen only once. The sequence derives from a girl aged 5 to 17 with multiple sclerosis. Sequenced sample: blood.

This chain's CDR3 is CASSSGGVLDEQYF. DNA of the CDR3: TGCGCCAGCAGCTCCGGGGGGGTGTTGGACGAGCAGTACTTC. The genes are TRBV5-1 and TRBJ2-7, with 8 positions matching TRBD2. The junction had 7 bases not matched to a gene; V was cut back by 3 bases and J by 5 bases. Germline-derived CDR1 and CDR2 are SGHRS and YFSETQ. This CDR3 comprises 14 residues.